This T cell receptor beta chain came from a study of cytomegalovirus exposure and HLA in healthy donors. Study outcomes and limitations: Earlier analysis yielded a pattern in which most TCR beta V segments were productive about 90% or about 30% of the time. Some V segments, including TRBV6-2 and TRBV6-3, were excluded as indistinguishable. Per a later analysis, HLA-associated TCR beta chains showed more clonal expansion than other, equally common TCR beta chains.

With respect to this clone: Its antigen is currently unknown.

V lost 0 bases and J lost 4, with 9 bases in between. The CDR3 sequence is 14 residues long. Germline CDR1 and CDR2: SGHAT and FQNNGV. Amplification used 60 Vbeta primers and 13 Jbeta primers. Clones were read by immunoSEQ multiplex PCR, and TCRdb kept only the in-frame ones, dropping some. The sample records 150,000 to 200,000 clones, 75% to 80% being singletons. The source is a woman aged 45-65 years in good health and CMV-seropositive. The V call is TRBV11-2, the J call TRBJ1-1; D not certain. Sequenced input: PBMCs. The CDR3 sequence is CASSLDPGGTEAFF. For the CDR3, the DNA is TGTGCCAGCAGCTTAGACCCGGGAGGCACTGAAGCTTTCTTT.